The clone carrying this T cell receptor beta chain was detected ten times or more. Sample-barcoded 5' priming and a J-beta primer mix drove a second PCR of about 6 to 11 cycles. TCRdb fed the 5' RACE reads into MiXCR, producing one record per CDR3 protein. The top ten hold 6.5% to 10% of the sample, which has some 1.4 million distinct CDR3 sequences, around 42% seen once. Between the trimmed V and J ends, which lost 6 bases and 7 bases, there was a span of 10 bases. Germline V gene data show CDR1 as MNHEY and CDR2 as SMNVEV (reference sequence). The CDR3 is 12 amino acids. The record originates from a study of blood T cells in healthy people across ages.

J is TRBJ2-1 and V is TRBV27, with D possibly being TRBD2 (6 bases). The TCR sequence derives from a woman aged 18-30 years in good health. The sequencing sample was made of blood. CDR3 coding DNA: TGTGCCAGCAGCCGGAGCGGGAATGAGCAGTTCTTC. Translation: CASSRSGNEQFF.